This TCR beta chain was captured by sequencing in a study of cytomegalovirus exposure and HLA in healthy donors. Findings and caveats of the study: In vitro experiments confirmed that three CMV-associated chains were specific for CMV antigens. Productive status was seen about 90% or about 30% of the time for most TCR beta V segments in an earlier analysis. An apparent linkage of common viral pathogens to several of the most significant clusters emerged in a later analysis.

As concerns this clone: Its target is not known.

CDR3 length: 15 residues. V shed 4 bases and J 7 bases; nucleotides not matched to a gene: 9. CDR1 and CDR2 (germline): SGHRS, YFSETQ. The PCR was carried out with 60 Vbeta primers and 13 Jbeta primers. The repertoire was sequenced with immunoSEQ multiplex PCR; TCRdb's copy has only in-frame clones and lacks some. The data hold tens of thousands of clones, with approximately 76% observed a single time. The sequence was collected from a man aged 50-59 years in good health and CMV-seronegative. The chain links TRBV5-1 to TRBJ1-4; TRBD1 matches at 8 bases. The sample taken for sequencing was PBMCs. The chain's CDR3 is CASSPFPGTGEKLFF. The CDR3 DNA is TGCGCCAGCAGCCCTTTCCCCGGGACAGGTGAAAAACTGTTTTTT.